The clone carrying this T cell receptor (beta chain) was observed once. This sample was included in a study of CD8 T cells in Susac syndrome. Trimming shortened V by 0 bases and J by 7 bases, and 13 bases separated the two germline ends. The CDR3 has 15 residues. Germline CDR1 reads DFQATT; CDR2 reads SNEGSKA (reference sequence). RNA in amounts of about 0.5 to 1 ug was reverse transcribed with random hexamers. TCRdb reprocessed the immunoSEQ multiplex PCR reads via MiXCR and lists one record per CDR3 protein. There are 160,000 or so distinct CDR3 sequences in the sample; 94% occur only once, and approximately 0.11% lies in the top ten.

This clonotype was sampled from a human donor with Susac syndrome. The chain combines TRBV20-1 with TRBJ1-6; no definite D call. The specimen sequenced was CD4+ T cells from PBMCs. CDR3 region: CSAREGGRDNSPLHF. CDR3 coding DNA: TGCAGTGCTAGAGAAGGAGGGAGAGACAATTCACCCCTCCACTTT.